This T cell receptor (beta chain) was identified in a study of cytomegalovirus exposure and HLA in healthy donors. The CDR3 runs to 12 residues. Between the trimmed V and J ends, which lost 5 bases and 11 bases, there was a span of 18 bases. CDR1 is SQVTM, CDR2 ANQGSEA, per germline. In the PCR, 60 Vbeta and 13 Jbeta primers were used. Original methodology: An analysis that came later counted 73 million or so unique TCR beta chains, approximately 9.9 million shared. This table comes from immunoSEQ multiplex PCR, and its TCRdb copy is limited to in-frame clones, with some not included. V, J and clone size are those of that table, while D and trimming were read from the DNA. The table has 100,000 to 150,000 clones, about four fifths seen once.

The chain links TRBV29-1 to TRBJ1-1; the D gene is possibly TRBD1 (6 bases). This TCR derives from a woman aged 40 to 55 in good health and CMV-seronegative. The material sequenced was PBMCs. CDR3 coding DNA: TGCAGCGTTACCCTAACAGGGCCGACGGCTTTCTTT. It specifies CSVTLTGPTAFF.